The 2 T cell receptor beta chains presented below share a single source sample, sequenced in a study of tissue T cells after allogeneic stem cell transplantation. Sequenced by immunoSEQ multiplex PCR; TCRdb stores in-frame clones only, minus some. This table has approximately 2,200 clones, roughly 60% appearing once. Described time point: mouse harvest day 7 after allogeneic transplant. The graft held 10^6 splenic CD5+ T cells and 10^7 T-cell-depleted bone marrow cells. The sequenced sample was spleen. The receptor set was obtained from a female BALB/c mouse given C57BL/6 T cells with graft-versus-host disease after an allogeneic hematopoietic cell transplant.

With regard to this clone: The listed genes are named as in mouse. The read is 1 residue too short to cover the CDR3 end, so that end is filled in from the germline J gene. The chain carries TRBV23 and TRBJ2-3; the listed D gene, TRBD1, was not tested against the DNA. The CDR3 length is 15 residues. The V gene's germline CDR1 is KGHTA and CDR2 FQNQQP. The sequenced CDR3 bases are TGCTCCAGCAGTCAATCGACAGGTAGTGCAGAAACGCTGTAT. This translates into CSSSQSTGSAETLY. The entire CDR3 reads CSSSQSTGSAETLYF. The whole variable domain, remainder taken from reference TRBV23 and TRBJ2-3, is DAAVTQKPRYLIKMKGQEAEMKCIPEKGHTAVFWYQQKQSKELKFLIYFQNQQPLDQIDMVKERFSAVCPSSSLCSLGIRTCEAEDSALYLCSSSQSTGSAETLYFGSGTRLTVL.

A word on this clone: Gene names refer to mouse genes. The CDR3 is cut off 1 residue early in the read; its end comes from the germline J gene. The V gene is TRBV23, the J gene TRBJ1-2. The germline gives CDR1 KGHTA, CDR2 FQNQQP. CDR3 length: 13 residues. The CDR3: CSSSQSRNSDYTF. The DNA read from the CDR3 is TGCTCCAGCAGTCAATCTCGGAACTCCGACTACACC.